This T cell receptor (beta chain) appears in the sequencing data of a study of blood T cell repertoires in COVID-19. Study in general: From the United States, Italy and Spain came samples of acute and convalescent COVID-19. Sample material is recorded as cDNA or gDNA derived from T cells, B-cell-depleted T cells, or PBMCs.

Seattle patients were enrolled during active infection and followed longitudinally. The CDR3 runs to 13 residues. Germline CDR1 SGHTA, CDR2 FQGNSA. Deletions cut 1 base from V and 4 bases from J, with 8 bases between. In the authors' methods: Cell counts per sample came from amplifying reference gene primers. TCRdb's copy holds only in-frame clones and misses some; the assay was immunoSEQ multiplex PCR. That table gives V, J and clone size, and the DNA gave D and trimming. The sample includes 100,000 to 150,000 clones, over 75% of them seen just once. The chain uses TRBV7-2 and TRBJ2-7; D possibly corresponds to TRBD1 (6 bases). The source of this sequence is a man aged 25-45 years with COVID-19, enrolled during active disease. The sequenced material came from peripheral blood. The CDR3 loop reads CASSLGTVYEQYF. The CDR3 DNA is TGTGCCAGCAGCTTAGGGACAGTTTACGAGCAGTACTTC. The complete variable domain, with remaining parts taken from reference TRBV7-2 and TRBJ2-7, reads GAGVSQSPSNKVTEKGKDVELRCDPISGHTALYWYRQSLGQGLEFLIYFQGNSAPDKSGLPSDRFSAERTGGSVSTLTIQRTQQEDSAVYLCASSLGTVYEQYFGPGTRLTVT.